Listed below are T cell receptor beta chains from one sample, sequenced in a study of CD8 T cells in Susac syndrome. TCRdb ran MiXCR on the immunoSEQ multiplex PCR reads and lists one entry per CDR3 protein. This sample carries roughly 120,000 distinct CDR3 sequences, over 85% of them seen once, and the ten largest clones take around 0.078%. The sequencing sample was made of CD4+ T cells from PBMCs. These receptors were collected from a human donor in good health. Each CDR3 is given with its conserved first and last residue. The order of the fields is clone size, D gene, J gene, V gene, CDR3 DNA, CDR3 protein. A D gene is named only where the DNA matches it firmly. Clone size, where shown, is once, few, many, or a class for clones that have expanded.

-	TRBD1	TRBJ1-1	TRBV6-1	TGTGCCAGCAGTGAAGCAGGACAGGGCACTGAAGCTTTCTTT	CASSEAGQGTEAFF
-	TRBD2	TRBJ2-3	TRBV3-1	TGTGCCAGCATTTCGGGGCGCGGGAGGAGGAATACGCAGTATTTT	CASISGRGRRNTQYF
-	-	TRBJ2-7	TRBV20-1	TGCAGTGTCCCCATTCAGCACTACGAGCAGTACTTC	CSVPIQHYEQYF
-	-	TRBJ2-1	TRBV6-6	TGTGCCAGCAGTTACTCAAGCTATGAGCAGTTCTTC	CASSYSSYEQFF
-	-	TRBJ1-2	TRBV19	TGTGCCAGTAATCTGGGCTATGGCTACACCTTC	CASNLGYGYTF
-	-	TRBJ1-5	TRBV10-3	TGTGCCATCAAAAGGGATAGCAATCAGCCCCAGCATTTT	CAIKRDSNQPQHF
-	TRBD2	TRBJ2-7	TRBV6-5	TGTGCCAGCAGAAACGACGGGAGGAGCTCCTACGAGCAGTACTTC	CASRNDGRSSYEQYF
once	TRBD2	TRBJ2-7	TRBV4-3	TGCGCCAGCAGCCAAGATGCGGCGGGAGGGCCAGGGGAGCAGTACTTC	CASSQDAAGGPGEQYF
-	-	TRBJ2-1	TRBV23-1	TGCGCCAGCAGTCAATCACGGCAGGCGACCTCCTACAATGAGCAGTTCTTC	CASSQSRQATSYNEQFF
-	-	TRBJ2-7	TRBV20-1	TGCAGTGCTAGAAACTTGGGAGCGGGCTACGAGCAGTACTTC	CSARNLGAGYEQYF
-	TRBD2	TRBJ2-1	TRBV7-2	TGTGCCAGCAGCTCGACTAGCGGGCCCAATGAGCAGTTCTTC	CASSSTSGPNEQFF
-	TRBD2	TRBJ2-7	TRBV7-2	TGTGCCAGCAGCTTAGACCCTAGCGGGAATCGGGGCGAGCAGTACTTC	CASSLDPSGNRGEQYF
-	-	TRBJ2-5	TRBV4-3	TGCGCCAGCAGCCGACCTCATACAGGGGAGACCCAGTACTTC	CASSRPHTGETQYF
once	-	TRBJ1-1	TRBV6-1	TGTGCCAGCAGTGTCTGGGGGTACGAGGGCACTGAAGCTTTCTTT	CASSVWGYEGTEAFF
-	TRBD1	TRBJ1-1	TRBV5-1	TGCGCCAGCAGCTTGCAGGGGGCGTCTGAAGCTTTCTTT	CASSLQGASEAFF
-	TRBD2	TRBJ2-3	TRBV23-1	TGCGCCAGCAGTCATATCCTAGCGGGTTCCCGGTGGTATTTT	CASSHILAGSRWYF
-	TRBD2	TRBJ2-3	TRBV7-9	TGTGCCAGCAGCCTCCCTCGGGAGGCCTTCGTGGATACGCAGTATTTT	CASSLPREAFVDTQYF
-	TRBD2	TRBJ2-1	TRBV2	TGTGCCAGCAGTCCCTCGGGACTAGCGGGAGGAAATGAGCAGTTCTTC	CASSPSGLAGGNEQFF
-	-	TRBJ1-1	TRBV20-1	TGCAGTGCTACAGGACAGTCGGGAAACACTGAAGCTTTCTTT	CSATGQSGNTEAFF
-	TRBD1	TRBJ2-7	TRBV6-5	TGTGCCAGCACAAAGACAGGGGCGGTCCCGCGCGAGCAGTACTTC	CASTKTGAVPREQYF
-	-	TRBJ2-1	TRBV5-4	TGTGCCAGCAGCTACCGACACGAAGACAATGAGCAGTTCTTC	CASSYRHEDNEQFF
-	-	TRBJ2-7	TRBV4-1	TGCGCCAGCAGCCTTCTTCAGATTGATTCCTACGAGCAGTACTTC	CASSLLQIDSYEQYF
-	-	TRBJ1-3	TRBV9	TGTGCCAGCAGCGAAACCGGGCGCGGAAACACCATATATTTT	CASSETGRGNTIYF
-	-	TRBJ2-3	TRBV30	TGTGCCTGGAGTGTAGGAGGCAGCACAGATACGCAGTATTTT	CAWSVGGSTDTQYF
-	-	TRBJ2-1	TRBV10-3	TGTGCCATCAGTGAGTCGAGCGGGAATGAGCAGTTCTTC	CAISESSGNEQFF
-	TRBD2	TRBJ2-1	TRBV18	TGTGCCAGCTCACCAACTAGCGGGAGCATCAATGAGCAGTTCTTC	CASSPTSGSINEQFF
-	-	TRBJ2-2	TRBV5-1	TGCGCCAGCAGCTTGACCTTAGAGGCCGGGGAGCTGTTTTTT	CASSLTLEAGELFF
-	TRBD1	TRBJ1-2	TRBV3-1	TGTGCCAGCAGCCCCCGGGACAGGGGGGCGAGGAACTATGGCTACACCTTC	CASSPRDRGARNYGYTF